The T cell receptor beta chain described here comes from a study of cytomegalovirus exposure and HLA in healthy donors. Points from the study as a whole: Sequencing likely caused a cluster of highly shared sequence variants.

PCR amplification relied on 60 Vbeta primers (plus 13 Jbeta primers). Here immunoSEQ multiplex PCR was the method, and the copy in TCRdb shows in-frame clones only, minus some. The table has around 100,000 clones, roughly four fifths seen once; the top ten hold 13% to 15%. The V gene lost 1 base and the J gene lost 9 bases, with 16 bases spanning the gap. The CDR3 sequence is 13 residues long. Germline loops: CDR1 SQVTM, CDR2 ANQGSEA. In regard to this clone: The antigen remains unidentified.

The sample was PBMCs. The sequence was collected from a male donor in good health and CMV-seropositive. The genes are TRBV29-1 and TRBJ2-7; tentatively, D is TRBD2 (7 bases). The CDR3 bases are TGCAGCGTTGAAGGTTGGGGGGGGGCCTCGCAGTACTTC. Its protein is CSVEGWGGASQYF.